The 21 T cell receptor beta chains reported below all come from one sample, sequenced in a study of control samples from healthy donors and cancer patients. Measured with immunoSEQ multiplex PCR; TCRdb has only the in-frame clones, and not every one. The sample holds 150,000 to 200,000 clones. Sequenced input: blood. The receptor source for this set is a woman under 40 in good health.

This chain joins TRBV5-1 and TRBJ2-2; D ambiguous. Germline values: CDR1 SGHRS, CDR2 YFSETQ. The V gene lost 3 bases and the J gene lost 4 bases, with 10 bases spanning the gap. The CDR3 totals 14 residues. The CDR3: CASSSPSRTGELFF. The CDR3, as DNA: TGCGCCAGCAGCTCCCCCTCCCGCACCGGGGAGCTGTTTTTT.

In DNA form, the CDR3 reads TGTGCCAGCAGTTACGGTCGGGGGGTCCGGTCGGATACGCAGTATTTT. This encodes CASSYGRGVRSDTQYF. The chain links TRBV6-5 to TRBJ2-3; TRBD2 matches at 7 bases. The CDR3 contains 16 residues. Germline V gene sequence: CDR1 MNHEY, CDR2 SVGAGI. V gave up 2 bases and J gave up 6 bases; unmatched junction bases: 11.

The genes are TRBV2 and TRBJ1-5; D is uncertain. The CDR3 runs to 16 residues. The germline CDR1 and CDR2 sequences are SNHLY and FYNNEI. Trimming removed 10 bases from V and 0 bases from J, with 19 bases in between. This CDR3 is CATSEVAGYSNQPQHF. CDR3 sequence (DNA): TGTGCCACCTCTGAGGTGGCAGGTTATAGCAATCAGCCCCAGCATTTT. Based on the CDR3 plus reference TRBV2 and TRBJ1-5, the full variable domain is EPEVTQTPSHQVTQMGQEVILRCVPISNHLYFYWYRQILGQKVEFLVSFYNNEISEKSEIFDDQFSVERPDGSNFTLKIRSTKLEDSAMYFCATSEVAGYSNQPQHFGDGTRLSIL.

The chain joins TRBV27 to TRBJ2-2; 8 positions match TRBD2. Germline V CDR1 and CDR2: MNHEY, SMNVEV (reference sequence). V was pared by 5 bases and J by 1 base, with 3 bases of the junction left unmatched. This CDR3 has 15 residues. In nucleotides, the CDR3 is TGTGCCAGCAGTCCCCGGGGGGGGAACACCGGGGAGCTGTTTTTT. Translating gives CASSPRGGNTGELFF.

This CDR3 is CASSAGLAYRGGTDTQYF. CDR3 DNA: TGTGCCAGCAGTGCGGGACTAGCGTACCGGGGGGGCACAGATACGCAGTATTTT. The chain links TRBV6-4 to TRBJ2-3; TRBD2 agrees at 10 bases. CDR1 is MRHNA and CDR2 is SNTAGT in the germline V gene. Unmatched junction bases numbered 11, after V lost 4 bases and J lost 1 base. The CDR3 spans 18 residues.

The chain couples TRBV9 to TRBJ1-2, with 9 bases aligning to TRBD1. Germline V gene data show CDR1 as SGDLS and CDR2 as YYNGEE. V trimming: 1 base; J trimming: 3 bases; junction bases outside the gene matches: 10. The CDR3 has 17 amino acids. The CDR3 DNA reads TGTGCCAGCAGCGTAAGGGACAGGGCCCTATTAGACTATGGCTACACCTTC. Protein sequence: CASSVRDRALLDYGYTF.

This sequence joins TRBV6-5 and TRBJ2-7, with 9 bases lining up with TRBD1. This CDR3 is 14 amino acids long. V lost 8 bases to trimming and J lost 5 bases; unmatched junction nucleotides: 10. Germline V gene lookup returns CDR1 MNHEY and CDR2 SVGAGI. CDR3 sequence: CASQDWTGEDEQYF. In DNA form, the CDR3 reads TGTGCCAGCCAAGACTGGACAGGGGAAGACGAGCAGTACTTC.

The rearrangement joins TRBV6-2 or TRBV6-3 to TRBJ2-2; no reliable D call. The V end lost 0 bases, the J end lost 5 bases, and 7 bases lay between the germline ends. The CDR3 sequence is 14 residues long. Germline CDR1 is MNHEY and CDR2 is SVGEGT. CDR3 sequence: CASSYSSPTGELFF. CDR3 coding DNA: TGTGCCAGCAGTTACTCGAGCCCGACCGGGGAGCTGTTTTTT.

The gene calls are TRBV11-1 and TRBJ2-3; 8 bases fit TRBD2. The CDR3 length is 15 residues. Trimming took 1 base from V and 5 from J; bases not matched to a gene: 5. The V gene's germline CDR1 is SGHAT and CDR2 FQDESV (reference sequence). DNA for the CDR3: TGTGCCAGCAGCTTAGTCGGGGGGGTCGGAGATACGCAGTATTTT. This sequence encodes CASSLVGGVGDTQYF.

Written as DNA, the CDR3 is TGTGCCAGCCGGCAGGGCTCGGCCGGGGGCAATCAGCCCCAGCATTTT. Translation gives CASRQGSAGGNQPQHF. The chain employs TRBV2 and TRBJ1-5; possible D gene TRBD1, 5 bases. Germline CDR1 and CDR2: SNHLY and FYNNEI. The CDR3 extends over 16 amino acids. Trimming took off 8 bases at V and 2 bases at J, with 19 bases between the two ends.

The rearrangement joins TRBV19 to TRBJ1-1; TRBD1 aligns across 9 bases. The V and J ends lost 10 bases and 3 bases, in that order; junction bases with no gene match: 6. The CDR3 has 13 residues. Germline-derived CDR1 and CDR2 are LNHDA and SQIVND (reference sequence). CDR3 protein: CATATGGYTEAFF. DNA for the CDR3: TGTGCCACCGCGACAGGGGGATACACTGAAGCTTTCTTT.

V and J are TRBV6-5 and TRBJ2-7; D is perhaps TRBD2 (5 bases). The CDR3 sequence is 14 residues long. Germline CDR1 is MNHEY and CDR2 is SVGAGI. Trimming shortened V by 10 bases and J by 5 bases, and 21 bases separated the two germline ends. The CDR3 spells CATIVTVSGDEQYF. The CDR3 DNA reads TGTGCCACCATAGTGACGGTCTCCGGGGACGAGCAGTACTTC.

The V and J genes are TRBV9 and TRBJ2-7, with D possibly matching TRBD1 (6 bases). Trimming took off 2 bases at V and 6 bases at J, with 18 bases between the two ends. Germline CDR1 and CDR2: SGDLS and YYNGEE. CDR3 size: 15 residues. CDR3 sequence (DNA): TGTGCCAGCAGCGTCTGGGACAACCCCAGCTCCGAGCAGTACTTC. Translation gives CASSVWDNPSSEQYF.

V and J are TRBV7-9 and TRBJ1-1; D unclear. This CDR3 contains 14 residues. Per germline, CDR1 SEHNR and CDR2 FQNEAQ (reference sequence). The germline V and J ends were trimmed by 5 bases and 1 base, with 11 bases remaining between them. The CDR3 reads CASSPVRANTEAFF. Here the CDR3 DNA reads TGTGCCAGCAGCCCGGTCCGGGCGAACACTGAAGCTTTCTTT.

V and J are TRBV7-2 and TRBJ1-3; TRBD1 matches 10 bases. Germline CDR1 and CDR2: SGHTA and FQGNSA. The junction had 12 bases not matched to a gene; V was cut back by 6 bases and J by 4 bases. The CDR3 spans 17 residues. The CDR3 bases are TGTGCCAGCAGTGCGGGACAGGGGCGGACGGGAGGAAACACCATATATTTT. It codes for CASSAGQGRTGGNTIYF.

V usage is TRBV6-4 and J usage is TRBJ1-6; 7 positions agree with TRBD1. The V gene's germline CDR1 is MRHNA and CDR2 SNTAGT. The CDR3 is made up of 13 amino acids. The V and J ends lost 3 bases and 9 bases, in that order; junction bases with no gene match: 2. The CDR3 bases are TGTGCCAGCAGTGAGGCAGGGGGTTCACCCCTCCACTTT. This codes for CASSEAGGSPLHF.

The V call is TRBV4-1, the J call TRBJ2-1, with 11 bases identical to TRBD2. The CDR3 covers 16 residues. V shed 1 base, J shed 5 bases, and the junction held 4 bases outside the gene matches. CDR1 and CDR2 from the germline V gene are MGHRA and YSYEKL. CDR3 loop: CASSQVAGGWNNEQFF. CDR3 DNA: TGCGCCAGCAGCCAAGTAGCGGGGGGGTGGAACAATGAGCAGTTCTTC.

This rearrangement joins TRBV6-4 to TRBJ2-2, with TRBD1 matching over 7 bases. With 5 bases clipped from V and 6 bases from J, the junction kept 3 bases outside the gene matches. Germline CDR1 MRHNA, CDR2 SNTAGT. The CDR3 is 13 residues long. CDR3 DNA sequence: TGTGCCAGCAGTTACCAGGGGGCCGGGGAGCTGTTTTTT. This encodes CASSYQGAGELFF.

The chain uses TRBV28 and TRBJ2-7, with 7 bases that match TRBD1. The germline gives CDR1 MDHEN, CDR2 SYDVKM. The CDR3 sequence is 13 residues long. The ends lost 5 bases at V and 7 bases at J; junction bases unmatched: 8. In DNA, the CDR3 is TGTGCCAGCAGTCCCCTGACAGGGCTAGAGCAGTACTTC. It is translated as CASSPLTGLEQYF.

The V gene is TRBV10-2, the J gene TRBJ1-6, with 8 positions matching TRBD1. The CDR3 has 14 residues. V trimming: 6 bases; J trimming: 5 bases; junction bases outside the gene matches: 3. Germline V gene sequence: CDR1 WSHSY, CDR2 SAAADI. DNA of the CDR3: TGCGCCAGCAGAGAGACAGGGGATAATTCACCCCTCCACTTT. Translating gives CASRETGDNSPLHF.

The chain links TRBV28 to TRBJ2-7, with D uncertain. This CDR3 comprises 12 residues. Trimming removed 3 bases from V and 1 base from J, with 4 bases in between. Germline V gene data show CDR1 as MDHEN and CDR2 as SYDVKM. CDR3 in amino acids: CASSFRSYEQYF. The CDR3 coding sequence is TGTGCCAGCAGTTTCAGATCCTACGAGCAGTACTTC.